This TCR beta chain was sequenced during a study of T cell responses to AZD1222 COVID-19 vaccine. There are 20 residues in the CDR3. General study findings and limits: Nearly half of the spike-specific TCRs reportedly recognize variant regions that carry no mutations.

To note about this clone: Its specificity is unknown.

The method was immunoSEQ multiplex PCR; TCRdb's version includes in-frame clones alone and lacks a portion of them. The table records more than 95,000 clones, roughly 90% of them present only once. This rearrangement joins TRBV21-1 to TRBJ1-2; the table names TRBD1, a call not compared with the DNA. TRBV21-1 is given as a pseudogene. Sequences were derived from peripheral blood, sampled on day 0 of AZD1222 vaccination. This TCR was recovered from an adult in good health. The CDR3 DNA reads as TGTGCCAGCAGCCTCCCCCCTGGGGACAGGGGGCTCCTTCCGAACTATGGCTACACCTTC. It yields the protein CASSLPPGDRGLLPNYGYTF.